Listed below are T cell receptor beta chains from one sample, sequenced in a study of siplizumab effects on memory and regulatory T cells. This table comes from immunoSEQ multiplex PCR, and its TCRdb copy is limited to in-frame clones, with some not included. The sample holds some 75,000 clones, 90% to 95% seen once. Sequencing was carried out using CD8+ T cells sorted from blood. The receptors were gathered from a human donor in good health. Each CDR3 is given with its conserved first and last residue. D genes are given only for firm matches. Clone sizes are given selectively: once, few, many, or a class where the clone is expanded.

V	size	J	D	CDR3	DNA
TRBV30	NA	TRBJ2-7	NA	CAWTLGETYEQYF	TGTGCCTGGACCCTTGGTGAGACCTACGAGCAGTACTTC
TRBV7-7	NA	TRBJ2-7	NA	CASSLGERDEQYF	TGTGCCAGCAGCTTAGGGGAAAGGGACGAGCAGTACTTC
TRBV2	NA	TRBJ2-7	NA	CASSDPTMHPYEQYF	TGTGCCAGCAGTGACCCTACAATGCACCCCTACGAGCAGTACTTC
TRBV28	NA	TRBJ2-7	TRBD1	CASRKGADSYEQYF	TGTGCCAGCAGAAAGGGGGCAGACTCCTACGAGCAGTACTTC
TRBV19	once	TRBJ1-2	TRBD1	CASTLFPNSGQRFNYGYTF	TGTGCCAGTACGCTTTTCCCAAACTCGGGACAGCGGTTTAACTATGGCTACACCTTC
TRBV28	NA	TRBJ1-4	NA	CASSLTRNEKLFF	TGTGCCAGCAGTTTAACGAGGAATGAAAAACTGTTTTTT
TRBV7-2	NA	TRBJ1-4	NA	CASSSPPNEKLFF	TGTGCCAGCAGCTCCCCCCCTAATGAAAAACTGTTTTTT
TRBV4-2	NA	TRBJ2-7	NA	CASSSTDNYEQYF	TGTGCCAGCAGCTCAACGGACAACTACGAGCAGTACTTC
TRBV15	NA	TRBJ2-6	NA	CATSRTVSGANVLTF	TGTGCCACCAGCAGAACAGTTTCTGGGGCCAACGTCCTGACTTTC
TRBV29-1	NA	TRBJ1-2	NA	CSVEVTRNNYGYTF	TGCAGCGTTGAAGTAACACGGAATAACTATGGCTACACCTTC
TRBV27	NA	TRBJ1-2	NA	CASSPTQSGFSGYTF	TGTGCCAGCAGTCCCACCCAGTCCGGGTTCTCTGGCTACACCTTC
TRBV7-6	NA	TRBJ2-3	TRBD2	CASSPLPAGGPDTQYF	TGTGCCAGCAGCCCCCTTCCGGCGGGGGGGCCGGATACGCAGTATTTT
TRBV4-2	NA	TRBJ2-2	NA	CASSPPETTGELFF	TGTGCCAGCAGCCCACCTGAGACCACCGGGGAGCTGTTTTTT
TRBV29-1	NA	TRBJ1-1	NA	CSARDDPEAFF	TGCAGCGCCAGGGACGACCCCGAAGCTTTCTTT